Listed here is a single TCR beta chain. Antigen specificity is unknown. The donors were in the 120-subject validation cohort, distinct from the approximately 610-subject first cohort. The CDR3 sequence is 16 residues long. Trimming pared 1 base from V and 1 base from J, leaving 10 bases between. Germline CDR1 reads SGHTA; CDR2 reads FQGNSA. The source of the sample is a study of cytomegalovirus exposure and HLA in healthy donors. Study summary: A later analysis reported the 90 to 150 validation repertoires used the same platform as the roughly 700 first-cohort repertoires.

Method: immunoSEQ multiplex PCR; TCRdb's copy keeps in-frame clones and lacks some. There are over 200,000 clones in the sample; around 89% occur only once, and under 0.45% lies in the top ten. Study-level findings and limits: Altogether, 150 to 200 TCR beta chains were recorded as cytomegalovirus-associated.

Source material: PBMCs. The V and J genes are TRBV7-2 and TRBJ2-2, with D unclear. The receptor comes from a woman aged 18-29 years in good health and CMV-seronegative. CDR3 in DNA: TGTGCCAGCAGCTTAGTGGCGACTTTGAACACCGGGGAGCTGTTTTTT. It encodes CASSLVATLNTGELFF.